This TCR beta chain derives from a study of blood T cells in healthy people across ages. Study-wide points: Diversity of TCR beta per million T cells declined in a roughly linear way with age. No one knew whether donors had CMV, which possibly confounded expanded clonotype changes.

Donors gave roughly 10 milliliters of peripheral blood apiece. Primed by a sample-barcoded 5' primer and a J-beta primer mix, a second PCR proceeded for about 6 to 12 cycles. TCRdb reprocessed the 5' RACE reads via MiXCR and lists one record per CDR3 protein. The sample records hundreds of thousands of distinct CDR3 sequences, approximately 44% being singletons. In its sample, this clonotype was seen a few times. The antigen remains undetermined. CDR1 MNHEY and CDR2 SVGEGT come from the germline V gene. V was cut by 2 bases and J by 5 bases, with 10 bases left in between. This CDR3 contains 14 residues.

The origin of this receptor is a man aged 55 to 70 in good health. The sequenced sample consisted of blood. V usage is TRBV6-2 or TRBV6-3 and J usage is TRBJ2-1; D is unresolved. The DNA for the CDR3 is TGTGCCAGCAGTTACACAACTTCCGACAATGAGCAGTTCTTC. Encoded protein: CASSYTTSDNEQFF.